These T cell receptor beta chains were read from a single sample in a study of cytomegalovirus exposure and HLA in healthy donors. Some clones are missing from TCRdb's copy, which holds only in-frame ones; the method was immunoSEQ multiplex PCR. The top ten hold about 6.6% of the sample, which has 130,000 to 150,000 clones, 85% to 90% seen once. Material: PBMCs. These receptors were obtained from a woman in her twenties or thirties in good health and CMV-seropositive. Each CDR3 is given without its conserved first and last residue. Fields, in order: J gene, V gene, CDR3 protein.

TRBJ2-1,TRBV5-8,ASSVRVDEQF
TRBJ2-2,TRBV6-6,ASSYGGSDGGELF
TRBJ2-7,TRBV10-1,ARPPGHTAYEQY
TRBJ2-2,TRBV25-1,ASRPGTGGPTGELF
TRBJ2-3,TRBV2,ASSQAGLWADTQY
TRBJ1-6,TRBV20-1,SAQGNSPLH
TRBJ2-4,TRBV12-1,ASSFASRAKNIQY
TRBJ2-1,TRBV9,ASSVGDRGFYNEQF
TRBJ2-2,TRBV27,ASSFTTNTGELF
TRBJ2-7,TRBV29-1,SVEDGQGAYEQY
TRBJ2-7,TRBV18,ASSPDRASYEQY
TRBJ2-2,TRBV7-6,ASSLVLAGEAGELF
TRBJ2-5,TRBV6-4,ASTGAQDGRKTQY
TRBJ2-3,TRBV11-2,ASSLDLGGSTDTQY
TRBJ2-5,TRBV6-1,ASSGQGKQETQY
TRBJ1-2,TRBV19,ASSIGTGGSYGYT
TRBJ1-3,TRBV25-1,ASTPSGGNSGNTIY
TRBJ1-2,TRBV28,ASSLSGGVT
TRBJ2-2,TRBV7-9,ASYRGGGIANTGELF
TRBJ1-6,TRBV7-9,ASSLELTYNSPLH
TRBJ1-2,TRBV5-1,ASSSGQGNGYT
TRBJ1-5,TRBV2,ASSQQGYEPQH
TRBJ2-7,TRBV6-5,ASSYPGTYEQY
TRBJ2-2,TRBV28,ASSLAGRDTGELF
TRBJ2-3,TRBV25-1,ASSSTGVSTDTQY
TRBJ2-2,TRBV4-1,ASSQVLAGVLSGELF